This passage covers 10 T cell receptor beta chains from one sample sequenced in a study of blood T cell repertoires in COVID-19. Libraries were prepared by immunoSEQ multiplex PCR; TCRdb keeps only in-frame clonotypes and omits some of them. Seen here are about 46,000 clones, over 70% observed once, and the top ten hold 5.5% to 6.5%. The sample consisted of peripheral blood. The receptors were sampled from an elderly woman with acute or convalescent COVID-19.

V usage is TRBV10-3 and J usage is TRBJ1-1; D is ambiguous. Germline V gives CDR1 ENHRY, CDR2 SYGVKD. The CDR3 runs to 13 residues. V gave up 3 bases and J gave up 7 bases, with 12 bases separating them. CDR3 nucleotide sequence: TGTGCCATCAGTGAAGGCGGGCAGAGTGAAGCTTTCTTT. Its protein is CAISEGGQSEAFF.

CDR3 amino acids: CASSGNRAGANVLTF. The CDR3 DNA reads TGTGCCAGCAGCGGAAACAGGGCTGGGGCCAACGTCCTGACTTTC. This chain joins TRBV2 and TRBJ2-6, with TRBD1 as a possible D gene (6 bases). Germline V gene lookup returns CDR1 SNHLY and CDR2 FYNNEI. This CDR3 is 15 amino acids long. The V end lost 6 bases, the J end lost 2 bases, and 11 bases lay between the germline ends.

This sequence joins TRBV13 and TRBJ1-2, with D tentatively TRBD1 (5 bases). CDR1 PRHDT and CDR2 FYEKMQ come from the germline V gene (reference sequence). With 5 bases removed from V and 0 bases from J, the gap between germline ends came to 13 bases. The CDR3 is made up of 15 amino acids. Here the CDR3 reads CASSPLPTANYGYTF. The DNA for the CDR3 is TGTGCCAGCAGCCCGCTGCCGACAGCTAACTATGGCTACACCTTC. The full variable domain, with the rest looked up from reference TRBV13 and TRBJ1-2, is AAGVIQSPRHLIKEKRETATLKCYPIPRHDTVYWYQQGPGQDPQFLISFYEKMQSDKGSIPDRFSAQQFSDYHSELNMSSLELGDSALYFCASSPLPTANYGYTFGSGTRLTVV.

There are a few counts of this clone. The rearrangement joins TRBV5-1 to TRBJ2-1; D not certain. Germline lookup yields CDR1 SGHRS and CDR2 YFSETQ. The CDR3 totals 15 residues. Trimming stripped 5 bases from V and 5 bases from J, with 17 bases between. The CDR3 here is CASSFGGSANNEQFF. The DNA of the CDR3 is TGCGCCAGCAGTTTCGGCGGCTCGGCAAACAATGAGCAGTTCTTC.

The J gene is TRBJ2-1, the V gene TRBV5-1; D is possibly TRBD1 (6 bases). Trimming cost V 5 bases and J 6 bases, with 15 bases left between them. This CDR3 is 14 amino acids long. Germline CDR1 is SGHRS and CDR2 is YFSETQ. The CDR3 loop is CASSFPRGGNEQFF. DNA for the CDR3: TGCGCCAGCAGTTTCCCTCGAGGGGGCAATGAGCAGTTCTTC.

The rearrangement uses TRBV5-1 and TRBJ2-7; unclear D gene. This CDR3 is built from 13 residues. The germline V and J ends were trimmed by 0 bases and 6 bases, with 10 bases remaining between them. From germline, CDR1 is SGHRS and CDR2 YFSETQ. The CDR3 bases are TGCGCCAGCAGCTTGGCCGAGGTGCGCGAGCAGTACTTC. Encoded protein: CASSLAEVREQYF.

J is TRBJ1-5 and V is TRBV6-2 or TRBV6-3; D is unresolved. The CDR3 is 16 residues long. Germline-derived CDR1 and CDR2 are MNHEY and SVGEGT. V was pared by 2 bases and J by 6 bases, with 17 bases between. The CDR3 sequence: CASSYLPLGMSQPQHF. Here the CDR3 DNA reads TGTGCCAGCAGTTACCTCCCCCTAGGAATGTCTCAGCCCCAGCATTTT.

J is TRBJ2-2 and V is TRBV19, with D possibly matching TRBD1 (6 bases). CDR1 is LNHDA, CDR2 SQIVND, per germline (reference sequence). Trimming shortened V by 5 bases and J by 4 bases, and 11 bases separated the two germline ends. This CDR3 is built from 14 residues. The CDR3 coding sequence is TGTGCCAGTAGTGACGACAGGTTCACCGGGGAGCTGTTTTTT. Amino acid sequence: CASSDDRFTGELFF.

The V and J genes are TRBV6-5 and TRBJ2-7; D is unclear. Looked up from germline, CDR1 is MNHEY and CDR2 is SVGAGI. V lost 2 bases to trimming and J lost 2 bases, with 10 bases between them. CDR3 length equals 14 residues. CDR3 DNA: TGTGCCAGCAGTTACCAGGCAGAAACCTACGAGCAGTACTTC. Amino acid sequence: CASSYQAETYEQYF.

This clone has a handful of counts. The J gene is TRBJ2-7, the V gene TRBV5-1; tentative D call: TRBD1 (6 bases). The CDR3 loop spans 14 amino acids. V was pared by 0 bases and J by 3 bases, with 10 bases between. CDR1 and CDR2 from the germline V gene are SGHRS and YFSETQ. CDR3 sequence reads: CASSLALTGYEQYF. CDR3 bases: TGCGCCAGCAGCTTGGCTTTGACAGGCTACGAGCAGTACTTC.